The clone carrying this TCR beta chain was seen ten or more times. Its target is unknown. These data belong to a study of spatial heterogeneity in lung cancer. Each TCR cDNA molecule bore a unique molecular identifier. TCRdb re-analysed the 5' RACE reads in MiXCR, keeping a single row per CDR3 protein. The profile shows over 50,000 distinct CDR3 sequences, about 5.9% of them singletons. The CDR3 loop spans 19 amino acids. The germline CDR1 and CDR2 sequences are KGHDR and SFDVKD. Losses at the gene ends were 4 bases for V and 4 bases for J; bases not matched to a gene: 16. The time point was: sample taken at primary tumor resection. The cohort: 70 to 75 early-stage, untreated non-small cell lung cancer patients. From tumor, nontumor lung or frozen PBMC, whole RNA was taken unsorted for sequencing. Whole-study results and caveats: Compared with follow-up, resection was when ubiquitous expanded tumor TCRs appeared in blood more.

This TCR was sampled from a female donor with early-stage non-small cell lung cancer. This chain links TRBV24-1 with TRBJ2-1; 9 bases are shared with TRBD2. This material consisted of PBMCs, taken at surgery. CDR3: CATSESRDRLAVVYNEQFF. CDR3 sequence (DNA): TGTGCCACCAGTGAGTCCCGGGACAGACTAGCGGTTGTTTACAATGAGCAGTTCTTC.